This is a list of T cell receptor beta chains from one sample in a study of blood T cell repertoires in COVID-19. Here immunoSEQ multiplex PCR was the method, and the copy in TCRdb shows in-frame clones only, minus some. This sample has about 140,000 clones, with approximately 90% found just once. The specimen sequenced was peripheral blood. All receptors derive from a human donor with COVID-19, enrolled during active disease. The donor label of this sample is uncertain. CDR3s include the opening cysteine and the closing phenylalanine or tryptophan. The order of the fields is V gene, CDR3 protein.

TRBV12-5	CASGPLTGGGSYNEQFF
TRBV6-6	CASMRGQGGENTIYF
TRBV2	CAFQVGANYGYTF
TRBV6-5	CASSYSTPRNQEVLFF
TRBV19	CASRPGQGYSNNEKLFF
TRBV2	CASSEGDTITEAFF
TRBV10-3	CAIGGQINEQFF
TRBV4-1	CASSHRTGELFF
TRBV19	CASTPGGLGASNQPQHF
TRBV4-1	CASSQLQGDSNQPQHF
TRBV12-3/TRBV12-4	CASGTAGDGELFF
TRBV5-5	CASSLPDYYNEQFF
TRBV19	CASSNTDSYYEQYF
TRBV5-1	CASSLAVAVTPEKLFF
TRBV7-9	CASSLGQGLSNYGYTF
TRBV5-4	CASSLDLASSTDTQYF
TRBV5-6	CASSPGQGAGETQYF
TRBV9	CASSATSGQETQYF
TRBV5-1	CASSLNSRGRGETQYF
TRBV6-4	CASSNLEGDNSNQPQHF
TRBV5-1	CASSTEGQGIGELFF
TRBV12-3/TRBV12-4	CASSSRPAPLHF
TRBV28	CASTLARAQRNNEQFF
TRBV9	CASSVGAGRNTGELFF
TRBV7-9	CASSLDRMSETQYF
TRBV2	CASIESNSGNTIYF
TRBV2	CASGGKGGFRETQYF
TRBV18	CASSPPSGRLNTEAFF
TRBV6-5	CASHSGVRTDTQYF
TRBV7-3	CASSRDTDTEAFF
TRBV5-8	CASSLGRDSGLHEQFF
TRBV15	CATSQGQGAVYEQYF
TRBV6-5	CASSSGTSVSQYF
TRBV2	CASSGGTESSYNEQFF
TRBV13	CASSAERFEQFF
TRBV19	CASSIRGQVDTEAFF
TRBV9	CASRGLSTEAFF
TRBV11-2	CASSLASYGYTF
TRBV18	CASSLGVNPTDTQYF
TRBV3-1/TRBV3-2	CASSPSQDSNTEAFF
TRBV19	CASSAASGGYTF
TRBV3-1/TRBV3-2	CASSHIAGTGREKLFF
TRBV3-1/TRBV3-2	CASSQGLLARNIQYF
TRBV7-9	CASRNSGTGVGEQFF
TRBV3-1/TRBV3-2	CASSQDWASEAFF
TRBV7-9	CASSPDREETF
TRBV13	CASSLEDRGVFEQYF
TRBV12-5	CASGSDRVYQPQHF
TRBV12-5	CASGYPGTAIFSNTGELFF
TRBV2	CASSANWAGDLETQYF